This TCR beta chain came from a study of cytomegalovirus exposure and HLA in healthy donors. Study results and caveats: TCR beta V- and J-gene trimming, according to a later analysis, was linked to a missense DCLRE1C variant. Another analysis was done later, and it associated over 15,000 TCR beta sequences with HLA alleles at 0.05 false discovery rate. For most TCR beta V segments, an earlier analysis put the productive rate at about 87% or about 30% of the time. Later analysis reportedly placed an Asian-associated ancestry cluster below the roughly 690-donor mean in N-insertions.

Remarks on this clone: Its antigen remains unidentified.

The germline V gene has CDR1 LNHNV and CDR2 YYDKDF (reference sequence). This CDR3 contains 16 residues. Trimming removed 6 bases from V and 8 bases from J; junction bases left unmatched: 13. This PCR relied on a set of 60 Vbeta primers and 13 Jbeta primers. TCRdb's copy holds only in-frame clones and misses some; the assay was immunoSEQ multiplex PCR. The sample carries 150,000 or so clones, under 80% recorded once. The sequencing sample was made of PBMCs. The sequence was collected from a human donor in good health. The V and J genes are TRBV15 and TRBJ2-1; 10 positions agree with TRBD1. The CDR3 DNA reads TGTGCCACCAGATCCGGACAGGGGGTAAGAAGCTATGAGCAGTTCTTC. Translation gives CATRSGQGVRSYEQFF. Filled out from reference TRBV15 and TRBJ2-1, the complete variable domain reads DAMVIQNPRYQVTQFGKPVTLSCSQTLNHNVMYWYQQKSSQAPKLLFHYYDKDFNNEADTPDNFQSRRPNTSFCFLDIRSPGLGDTAMYLCATRSGQGVRSYEQFFGPGTRLTVL.